This T cell receptor beta chain was captured in a study of CD8 T cells in Susac syndrome. Regarding the study as a whole: The authors acknowledged that the study's TCR sequencing and HLA analysis involved relatively few individuals.

Reverse transcription used roughly 0.5 to 1 ug RNA and random hexamers. The CDR3 of TCR beta was amplified by immunoSEQ multiplex PCR across 54 Vbeta and 13 Jbeta. From the immunoSEQ multiplex PCR reads, TCRdb called clonotypes with MiXCR, one entry per CDR3 protein. The data show some 190,000 distinct CDR3 sequences, with roughly 94% seen just once and approximately 0.1% held by the top ten. The CDR3 contains 14 residues. The V and J ends lost 3 bases and 4 bases respectively, with 15 bases between them. Germline assignment: CDR1 DFQATT and CDR2 SNEGSKA (reference sequence). TCR beta sequences were obtained from blood CD8+ and CD4+ T cells. Through negative isolation, CD4+ and CD8+ T cells were obtained, while TEMRA cells were enriched using FACS. As regards this clonotype: Its specificity is unknown.

The clonotype originates from a human donor in good health. This sequence joins TRBV20-1 and TRBJ1-2, with a tentative D call TRBD1 (6 bases). The sample consisted of CD4+ T cells from PBMCs. The CDR3, as DNA: TGCAGTGCTAGTCACAGGGACGGTGGCTATGGCTACACCTTC. Its protein is CSASHRDGGYGYTF.